The 3 T cell receptor beta chains below all came from one sample that was sequenced in a study of brain T cells in children with intractable seizures. Profiled with immunoSEQ multiplex PCR; TCRdb holds only in-frame clones, not every one. The sample comprises 110,000 or so clones, 94% of which are singletons, and under 4.5% rests with the top ten. The sample here was peripheral blood, taken at surgery. Every receptor here comes from a boy younger than two with hemimegalencephaly and intractable seizures.

The rearrangement uses TRBV4-1 and TRBJ1-4, with D perhaps TRBD1 (5 bases). Germline CDR1 and CDR2: MGHRA and YSYEKL. The CDR3 contains 17 residues. Trimming shortened V by 0 bases and J by 5 bases, and 16 bases separated the two germline ends. The CDR3 protein is CASSQDPTGRGNEKLFF. The DNA of the CDR3 is TGCGCCAGCAGCCAAGATCCCACAGGCAGAGGGAATGAAAAACTGTTTTTT.

V is TRBV5-1 and J is TRBJ1-1, with D tentatively TRBD1 (5 bases). With 0 bases removed from V and 1 base from J, the gap between germline ends came to 10 bases. This CDR3 spans 15 amino acids. The germline gives CDR1 SGHRS, CDR2 YFSETQ. The CDR3 region is CASSLEGARNTEAFF. CDR3 nucleotides: TGCGCCAGCAGCTTGGAAGGGGCTCGGAACACTGAAGCTTTCTTT.

The chain employs TRBV3-1 (or the pseudogene TRBV3-2) and TRBJ2-3; 9 nucleotides agree with TRBD1. Trimming took 4 bases from V and 0 from J; bases not matched to a gene: 8. CDR3 length equals 17 residues. Germline-derived CDR1 and CDR2 are LGHDT and YNNKEL (reference sequence). CDR3 protein: CASSLSVGTGSTDTQYF. CDR3 in DNA: TGTGCCAGCAGCCTTTCGGTAGGGACAGGGAGCACAGATACGCAGTATTTT.